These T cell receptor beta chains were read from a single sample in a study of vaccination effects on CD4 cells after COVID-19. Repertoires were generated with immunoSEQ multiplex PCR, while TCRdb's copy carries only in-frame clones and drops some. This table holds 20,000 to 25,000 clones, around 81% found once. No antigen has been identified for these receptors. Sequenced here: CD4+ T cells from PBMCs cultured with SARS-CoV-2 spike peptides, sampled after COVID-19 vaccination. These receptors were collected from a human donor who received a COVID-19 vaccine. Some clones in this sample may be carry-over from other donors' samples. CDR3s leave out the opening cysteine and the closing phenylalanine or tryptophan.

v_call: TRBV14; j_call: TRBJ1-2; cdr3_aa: ASSRKGQGIGGYT
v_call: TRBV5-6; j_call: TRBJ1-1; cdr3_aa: ASSGLRQMNTEAF
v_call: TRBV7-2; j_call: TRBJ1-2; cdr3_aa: ASSSRPQANYGYT
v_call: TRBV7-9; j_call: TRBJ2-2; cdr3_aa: ASSRRTGAGELF
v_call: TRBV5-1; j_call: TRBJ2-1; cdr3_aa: ASSFQGNTGGHEQF
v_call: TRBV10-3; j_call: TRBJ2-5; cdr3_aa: AVGTGEWGTQY
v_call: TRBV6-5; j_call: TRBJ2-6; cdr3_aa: ASRLGANVLT
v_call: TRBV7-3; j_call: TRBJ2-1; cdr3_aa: ASSIPGGVYNEQF
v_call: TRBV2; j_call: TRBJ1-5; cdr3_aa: ASSFYSNQPQH
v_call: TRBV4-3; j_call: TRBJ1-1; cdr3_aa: ASSLTRGALNTEAF
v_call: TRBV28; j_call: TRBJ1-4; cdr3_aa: ASSKGGAANEKLF
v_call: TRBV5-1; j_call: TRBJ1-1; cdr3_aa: ASSLVTGNTEAF
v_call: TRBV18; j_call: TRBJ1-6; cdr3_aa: ASSPDGGLSPLH
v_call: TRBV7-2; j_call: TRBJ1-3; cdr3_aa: ASSLQGINTIY
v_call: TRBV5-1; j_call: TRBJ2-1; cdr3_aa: ASRGGPSSNEQF
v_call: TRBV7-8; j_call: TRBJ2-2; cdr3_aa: ASRHSGVRTGELF
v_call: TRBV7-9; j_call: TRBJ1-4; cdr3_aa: ASSLTGTGGEKLF
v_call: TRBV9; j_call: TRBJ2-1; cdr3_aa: ASSARGIGYNEQF
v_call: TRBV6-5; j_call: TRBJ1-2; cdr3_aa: ASSSWGEKVGYT
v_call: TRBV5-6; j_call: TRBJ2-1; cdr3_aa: ASSLGGWVNEQF
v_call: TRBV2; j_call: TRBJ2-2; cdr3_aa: ASMPQAGGRVGELF
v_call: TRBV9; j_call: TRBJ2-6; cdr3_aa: ASSVGRGVLSGANVLT
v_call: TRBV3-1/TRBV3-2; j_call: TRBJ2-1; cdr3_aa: ASSQAGGGGEQF
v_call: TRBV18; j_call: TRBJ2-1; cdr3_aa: ASSPNRVNEQF
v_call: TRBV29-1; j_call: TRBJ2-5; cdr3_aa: SVTDSGGETQY
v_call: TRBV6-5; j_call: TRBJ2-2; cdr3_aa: ASSYSILADTGELF
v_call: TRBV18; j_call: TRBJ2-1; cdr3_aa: ASSPYLRARDNEQF
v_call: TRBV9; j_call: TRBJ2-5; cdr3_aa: ASSARDRVPETQY
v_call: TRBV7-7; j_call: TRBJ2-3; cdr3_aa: ASSLDFADTQY
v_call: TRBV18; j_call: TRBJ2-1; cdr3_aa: ASSPQGGGTEDEQF
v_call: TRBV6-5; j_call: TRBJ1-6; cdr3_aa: ASSLQGFNSPLH
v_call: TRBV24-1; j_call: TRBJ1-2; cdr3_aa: ATSDEDRGLGGYT
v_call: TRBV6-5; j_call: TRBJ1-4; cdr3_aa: AGGGQKYEKLF